This T cell receptor beta chain is drawn from a study of T cell responses to AZD1222 COVID-19 vaccine. Whole-study findings and limits: Repertoire samples came only from after the peak T cell response.

The sample holds a few counts of this clone. Its cognate antigen is unknown. TCRdb keeps only in-frame clones here, not all; method: immunoSEQ multiplex PCR. The sample yields fewer than 120,000 clones, about 90% seen once. Between the trimmed V and J ends, which lost 6 bases and 8 bases, there was a span of 13 bases. CDR1 MNHEY and CDR2 SMNVEV come from the germline V gene (reference sequence). The CDR3 length is 12 residues. The sequencing here drew on peripheral blood, taken 28 days after the second AZD1222 dose. The chain has TRBV27 and TRBJ1-2, with D maybe TRBD1 (5 bases). The TCR originated in an adult who received the AZD1222 COVID-19 vaccine. The CDR3 protein is CASSAGLGGYTF. The CDR3 bases are TGTGCCAGCAGCGCAGGGCTCGGCGGCTACACCTTC.